A single sample is the source of the 26 T cell receptor beta chains below, sequenced in a study of T cells in women clearing cervical HPV infection (dated by TCRdb to the late 2010s). Library construction relied on the immunoSEQ multiplex PCR assay. TCRdb's version of the immuneACCESS table is confined to in-frame rearrangements and falls short of the full clone set. An unresolved V gene accounts for under half of the shortfall where checked; the remainder is of unknown origin. This specimen's table enumerates roughly 13,000 clones. Together, the top ten hold 7.6% of the sample. The specimen was blood buffy coat. These receptors originate from a woman aged 18 to 75 with a cervical HPV16 infection that either progressed to CIN3+ or cleared (not recorded which).

Note on this clone: The read finishes 3 residues shy of the CDR3 end, and the germline J gene is used to complete it. Other DNA sequences of this sample code for an identical CDR3. The chain has TRBV5-6 and TRBJ1-3; D is unresolved. CDR1 is SGHDT and CDR2 is YYEEEE in the germline V gene. CDR3 size: 14 residues. V was trimmed by 4 bases and J by 2 bases, leaving 10 bases between them. CDR3 residues: CASSLGRPGNTIYF. The sequenced part of the CDR3 DNA is TGTGCCAGCAGCCTAGGTAGGCCTGGAAACACC.

On this clone: Read coverage stops 3 residues before the CDR3 terminus; the germline J gene supplies the remainder. J is TRBJ2-3 and V is TRBV10-3, with 11 bases lining up with TRBD2. Germline V gives CDR1 ENHRY, CDR2 SYGVKD. V shed 9 bases and J 3 bases; nucleotides not matched to a gene: 8. The CDR3 spans 15 residues. The CDR3 here is CAIRPRLAGTDTQYF. CDR3 bases read: TGTGCCATACGACCCAGACTAGCGGGAACAGATACG.

Here the CDR3 reads CASSSQDRDYNEQFF. CDR3 bases read: TGTGCCAGCAGCTCGCAGGACAGAGATTACAATGAG. The chain couples TRBV7-9 to TRBJ2-1; D perhaps matches TRBD1 (6 bases). The DNA ends 3 residues before the CDR3 does, and the rest of the CDR3 is filled in from the germline J gene. The V gene lost 4 bases and the J gene lost 4 bases, with 14 bases spanning the gap. This CDR3 region has 15 residues. Per germline, CDR1 SEHNR and CDR2 FQNEAQ (reference sequence).

For this clone: The read ends 3 residues early relative to the CDR3; the germline J gene fills the gap. The rearrangement joins TRBV5-5 to TRBJ2-2; no firm D call. This CDR3 contains 14 residues. Germline loops: CDR1 SGHKS, CDR2 YYEKEE (reference sequence). With 2 bases removed from V and 1 base from J, the gap between germline ends came to 6 bases. CDR3 sequence reads: CASSLKGNTGELFF. The CDR3 DNA, read in part, is TGTGCCAGCAGCTTAAAGGGGAACACCGGGGAG.

As for this clone: The read terminates 3 residues ahead of where the CDR3 ends, so the germline J gene completes it. This rearrangement joins TRBV20-1 to TRBJ2-2; TRBD1 might be the D (6 bases). The CDR3 length is 16 residues. Germline loops: CDR1 DFQATT, CDR2 SNEGSKA (reference sequence). The CDR3 region is CSARDGLTGRNSPLFF. CDR3 bases read: TGCAGTGCTAGAGATGGATTAACAGGGCGGAATTCACCG.

As concerns this clone: The read ends 3 residues shy of where the CDR3 ends; the end is completed using the germline J gene. V and J are TRBV27 and TRBJ1-5, with D unresolved. Germline CDR1 and CDR2: MNHEY and SMNVEV (reference sequence). This CDR3 spans 13 amino acids. Trimming took 2 bases from V and 3 from J, leaving 5 bases between them. Partial CDR3 DNA: TGTGCCAGCAGTTTAGAGCACAATCAGCCC. Its translation is CASSLEHNQP. The whole CDR3 reads CASSLEHNQPQHF.

As concerns this clone: From the germline J gene comes the end of the CDR3, since the read stops 3 residues before it. This chain links TRBV10-3 with TRBJ1-2; D is uncertain. V was clipped by 7 bases and J by 3 bases, with 9 bases between them. Germline V lookup: CDR1 ENHRY, CDR2 SYGVKD. This CDR3 has 12 residues. The CDR3 here is CAIMADYYGYTF. Partial CDR3 DNA: TGTGCCATCATGGCGGACTACTATGGC.

The DNA read from the CDR3 is TGTGCCAGAGGTCGTCCAGGGGAGGGCAATCAGCCC. This codes for CARGRPGEGNQP. The CDR3 as a whole reads CARGRPGEGNQPQHF. The J gene is TRBJ1-5, the V gene TRBV5-3, with D perhaps matching TRBD1 (6 bases). The CDR3 end lies 3 residues beyond the end of the read and is filled in from the germline J gene. TRBV5-3 is an ORF for which the function is uncertain. The CDR3 spans 15 residues. Trimming removed 7 bases at V and 2 bases at J, with 16 bases between.

Details on this clone: The read stops 3 residues short of the end of the CDR3; the missing end is completed from the germline J gene. V usage is TRBV20-1 and J usage is TRBJ2-1, with D possibly TRBD2 on 5 matching bases. The germline CDR1 and CDR2 sequences are DFQATT and SNEGSKA (reference sequence). The CDR3 runs 19 residues. V lost 1 base, J lost 5 bases, and 27 bases lay in between. The sequenced CDR3 bases are TGCAGTGCTAGAGTCGCCCGCGTGAGGGCTAAGTCTTGGAACAATGAG. Amino acid sequence: CSARVARVRAKSWNNE. The whole CDR3 sequence reads CSARVARVRAKSWNNEQFF.

A note on this clone: The read is 3 residues too short to cover the CDR3 end, so that end is filled in from the germline J gene. V gene TRBV19 combines with J gene TRBJ1-1; perhaps TRBD1 as D (6 bases). Deletions cut 9 bases from V and 1 base from J, with 18 bases between. The CDR3 is 15 amino acids. Per germline, CDR1 LNHDA and CDR2 SQIVND (reference sequence). This CDR3 is CASQPLRGRNTEAFF. Incomplete CDR3 DNA: TGTGCCAGCCAACCCCTCAGGGGAAGGAACACTGAA.

On this clone: Read sequence stops 3 residues before the CDR3 end, and the germline J gene provides the missing end. The chain uses TRBV7-2 and TRBJ2-3; D not resolved. This CDR3 has 11 residues. In germline, CDR1 is SGHTA, CDR2 FQGNSA. The DNA read from the CDR3 is TGTGCCAGCAGCTTACTAGAGACG. It specifies CASSLLET. The whole CDR3 sequence reads CASSLLETQYF.

Concerning this clone: With the read ending 3 residues before the CDR3 end, the germline J gene is used to fill in that end. The chain employs TRBV19 and TRBJ2-4; 7 bases map to TRBD1. Germline V gene data show CDR1 as LNHDA and CDR2 as SQIVND (reference sequence). The CDR3 totals 12 residues. The sequenced CDR3 bases are TGTGCCAGTAATACAGGGGTAGGTGGT. Its protein is CASNTGVGG. The whole CDR3 protein reads CASNTGVGGQYF.

Notes on this clone: The sequenced fragment ends 3 residues before the CDR3 boundary, so the rest is inferred from the germline J gene. The rearrangement links TRBV6-4 to TRBJ2-2; 7 nucleotides agree with TRBD2. Germline CDR1 reads MRHNA; CDR2 reads SNTAGT. The trim removed 4 bases at V and 1 base at J, leaving 3 bases unmatched. This CDR3 contains 15 residues. CDR3 loop: CASSVLAGNTGELFF. The DNA read from the CDR3 is TGTGCCAGCAGTGTATTAGCGGGGAACACCGGGGAG.

As concerns this clone: The CDR3 extends 3 residues past the end of the read, so its final part is completed from the germline J gene. The rearrangement uses TRBV7-9 and TRBJ1-4; D possibly corresponds to TRBD1 (6 bases). The germline gives CDR1 SEHNR, CDR2 FQNEAQ (reference sequence). The CDR3 length is 15 residues. CDR3 bases read: TGTGCCAGCAGCCAAGACAGGCCCGGGGCCAACGTA. Its protein product is CASSQDRPGANV. The whole CDR3 protein is CASSQDRPGANVLFF.

A word on this clone: The read terminates 3 residues ahead of where the CDR3 ends, so the germline J gene completes it. The rearrangement uses TRBV2 and TRBJ2-5, with D perhaps assigned TRBD1 or TRBD2 (6 bases each). Trimming removed 5 bases at V and 4 bases at J, with 20 bases between. This CDR3 spans 16 amino acids. The V gene's germline CDR1 is SNHLY and CDR2 FYNNEI. Incomplete CDR3 DNA: TGTGCCAGCAGTCTCACGGAGGGGGTCTCGGCAGAGACC. Protein sequence: CASSLTEGVSAET. The entire CDR3 sequence reads CASSLTEGVSAETQYF. Supplemented by reference TRBV2 and TRBJ2-5, the full variable domain reads EPEVTQTPSHQVTQMGQEVILRCVPISNHLYFYWYRQILGQKVEFLVSFYNNEISEKSEIFDDQFSVERPDGSNFTLKIRSTKLEDSAMYFCASSLTEGVSAETQYFGPGTRLLVL.

Regarding this clone: The CDR3 end is not reached by the read, which stops 3 residues before it; the germline J gene fills it in. The chain carries TRBV18 and TRBJ2-3; 7 positions agree with TRBD1. In germline, CDR1 is KGHSH, CDR2 LQKENI. The CDR3 has 15 amino acids. CDR3 bases read: TGTGCCAGCTCACCACGACAGGGCCCGGCTCAGCCG. Its translation is CASSPRQGPAQP. From start to end, the CDR3 is CASSPRQGPAQPQYF.

As to this clone: The read gets to within 3 residues of the CDR3 end, and the germline J gene fills in the rest. The V call is TRBV18, the J call TRBJ2-3; TRBD2 aligns across 7 bases. CDR3 length: 16 amino acids. Germline CDR1 KGHSH, CDR2 LQKENI. This chain's CDR3 is CASSPTETSEGLTQYF. The DNA read from the CDR3 is TGTGCCAGCTCCCCCACCGAAACTAGCGAGGGCCTCACG.

Comment on this clone: From the germline J gene comes the end of the CDR3, since the read stops 3 residues before it. This chain joins TRBV19 and TRBJ2-3, with TRBD2 matching over 8 bases. This CDR3 is built from 16 residues. Germline CDR1 and CDR2: LNHDA and SQIVND (reference sequence). V shed 8 bases, J shed 2 bases, and the junction held 12 bases outside the gene matches. The CDR3 loop is CASSRCGGRLTDTQYF. The CDR3 DNA, read in part, is TGTGCCAGTTCACGTTGCGGGGGGCGCCTCACAGATACG. Using reference TRBV19 and TRBJ2-3 for the parts outside the CDR3, the full variable domain is DGGITQSPKYLFRKEGQNVTLSCEQNLNHDAMYWYRQDPGQGLRLIYYSQIVNDFQKGDIAEGYSVSREKKESFPLTVTSAQKNPTAFYLCASSRCGGRLTDTQYFGPGTRLTVL.

A remark on this clone: The missing CDR3 end, 3 residues past where the read stops, is filled in from the germline J gene. The chain couples TRBV19 to TRBJ2-3; 9 positions agree with TRBD2. Looked up from germline, CDR1 is LNHDA and CDR2 is SQIVND (reference sequence). The V segment lost 5 bases and the J segment 5 bases; nucleotides outside the gene matches: 5. The CDR3 has 14 residues. CDR3 DNA, as far as it was read: TGTGCCAGTAGTTTTAGCGGGGGTGAAGATACG. This encodes CASSFSGGEDT. The full CDR3 is CASSFSGGEDTQYF.

For this clone: Coverage ceases 3 residues before the CDR3 finishes, and the germline J gene fills in the end. This sequence joins TRBV2 and TRBJ2-2, with a weak D call TRBD1 (5 bases). The ends were cut back, 4 bases at V and 8 bases at J, with 14 bases in the middle. This CDR3 is 14 amino acids long. Germline V gene data show CDR1 as SNHLY and CDR2 as FYNNEI. The part of the CDR3 DNA that was read is TGTGCCAGCAGTGTAAGGGGCCTCAATGGGGAG. Its protein product is CASSVRGLNGE. The CDR3 as a whole reads CASSVRGLNGELFF.

Note on this clone: The read halts 3 residues ahead of the CDR3 end, with the missing end drawn from the germline J gene. The chain joins TRBV4-1 to TRBJ1-2; D is undetermined. This CDR3 comprises 14 residues. Germline V gene lookup returns CDR1 MGHRA and CDR2 YSYEKL. Deletions cut 2 bases from V and 6 bases from J, with 13 bases between. The CDR3 is CASSQFGQADGYTF. The sequenced part of the CDR3 DNA is TGCGCCAGCAGCCAATTTGGGCAGGCCGATGGC.

On this clone: The sequenced fragment ends 3 residues before the CDR3 boundary, so the rest is inferred from the germline J gene. The rearrangement uses TRBV20-1 and TRBJ2-1; TRBD2 matches at 11 bases. CDR3 length equals 18 residues. Germline V gives CDR1 DFQATT, CDR2 SNEGSKA (reference sequence). The V and J ends lost 0 bases and 5 bases, in that order; junction bases with no gene match: 12. The CDR3 bases that were read are TGCAGTGCTAGAGATGTACTAGCGGGGGACCCCCTTAACAATGAG. Its translation: CSARDVLAGDPLNNE. The whole CDR3 sequence is CSARDVLAGDPLNNEQFF.

The CDR3 sequence is CASSYGHPNTEAFF. The CDR3 bases that were read are TGTGCCAGCAGCTACGGACACCCGAACACTGAA. The V call is TRBV7-9, the J call TRBJ1-1; weak D call: TRBD1 (5 bases). The read ends 3 residues before the CDR3 terminus; that terminus is restored from the germline J gene. V lost 4 bases and J lost 1, with 10 bases in between. This CDR3 has 14 residues. The germline gives CDR1 SEHNR, CDR2 FQNEAQ (reference sequence).

In regard to this clone: The read terminates 3 residues before the CDR3 end, so the remaining end is supplied by the germline J gene. The V gene is TRBV19, the J gene TRBJ1-1; D remains unclear. CDR3 size: 15 residues. Germline-derived CDR1 and CDR2 are LNHDA and SQIVND (reference sequence). The V end was cut by 4 bases, the J end by 1 base, with 13 bases between. The CDR3 spells CASSSGRVWNTEAFF. Incomplete CDR3 DNA: TGTGCCAGTAGTAGCGGGAGGGTATGGAACACTGAA.

Remarks on this clone: The CDR3 is cut off 3 residues early in the read; its end comes from the germline J gene. This sequence joins TRBV7-6 and TRBJ2-6; D gene uncertain. Germline CDR1 SGHVS, CDR2 FNYEAQ. The germline V and J ends were trimmed by 5 bases and 0 bases, with 2 bases remaining between them. CDR3 size: 13 residues. Incomplete CDR3 DNA: TGTGCCAGCAGCCGCTCTGGGGCCAACGTC. This gives the protein CASSRSGANV. The whole CDR3 is CASSRSGANVLTF.

On this clone itself: The DNA ends 3 residues before the CDR3 does, and the rest of the CDR3 is filled in from the germline J gene. The chain combines TRBV18 with TRBJ1-1; 7 bases align to TRBD1. The CDR3 is 15 residues long. The germline V gene has CDR1 KGHSH and CDR2 LQKENI. CDR3: CASSPILTGRYEAFF. CDR3 DNA (partial): TGTGCCAGCTCACCTATTTTGACAGGGAGGTACGAG.